The present T cell receptor (beta chain) was sequenced within a study of cytomegalovirus exposure and HLA in healthy donors. In the PCR, 60 Vbeta and 13 Jbeta primers were used. Libraries were prepared by immunoSEQ multiplex PCR; TCRdb keeps only in-frame clonotypes and omits some of them. This sample's table reports 120,000 to 150,000 clones. Whole-study results and caveats: Later analysis revealed greater clonal expansion in HLA-associated TCR beta chains than in equally common others.

About this clone itself: What it recognizes is unknown.

The origin of this receptor is a man in his forties or fifties in good health and CMV-seronegative. The sample comprised PBMCs.

CDR3 nucleotides: TGTGCCAGCGGCAGGGGGTGGCGGACTAATGAAAAACTGTTTTTT. This gives the protein CASGRGWRTNEKLFF. The V gene is TRBV27, the J gene TRBJ1-4, with TRBD1 matching 7 bases. With 8 bases clipped from V and 2 bases from J, the junction kept 8 bases outside the gene matches. Looked up from germline, CDR1 is MNHEY and CDR2 is SMNVEV (reference sequence). This CDR3 region has 15 residues. The entire variable domain, with the rest obtained from reference TRBV27 and TRBJ1-4, is as follows: EAQVTQNPRYLITVTGKKLTVTCSQNMNHEYMSWYRQDPGLGLRQIYYSMNVEVTDKGDVPEGYKVSRKEKRNFPLILESPSPNQTSLYFCASGRGWRTNEKLFFGSGTQLSVL.